The entry below gives a single TCR beta chain sequence along with its context. As yet, its antigen is unknown. The source of the sample is a study of T cell responses to AZD1222 COVID-19 vaccine. Regarding the study as a whole: Elevations in Spike-specific TCR breadth and depth followed administration of two AZD1222 doses. Among those given AZD1222, only 6 or 7 were seropositive at baseline.

Assay: immunoSEQ multiplex PCR; the TCRdb copy retains only in-frame clones and omits some. Of around 100,000 clones listed, almost 85% are singletons. The V segment lost 1 base and the J segment 1 base; nucleotides outside the gene matches: 5. The CDR3 is made up of 18 amino acids. The germline V gene has CDR1 SGHNT and CDR2 YENEEA. The source is an adult in good health. Sequenced material: peripheral blood, taken on day 0 of AZD1222 vaccination. The V gene is TRBV11-3, the J gene TRBJ2-1; 12 positions match TRBD2. Here the CDR3 DNA reads TGTGCCAGCAGCTTAGGGACTAGCGGGGCTGGGTCCTACAATGAGCAGTTCTTC. The encoded protein is CASSLGTSGAGSYNEQFF.